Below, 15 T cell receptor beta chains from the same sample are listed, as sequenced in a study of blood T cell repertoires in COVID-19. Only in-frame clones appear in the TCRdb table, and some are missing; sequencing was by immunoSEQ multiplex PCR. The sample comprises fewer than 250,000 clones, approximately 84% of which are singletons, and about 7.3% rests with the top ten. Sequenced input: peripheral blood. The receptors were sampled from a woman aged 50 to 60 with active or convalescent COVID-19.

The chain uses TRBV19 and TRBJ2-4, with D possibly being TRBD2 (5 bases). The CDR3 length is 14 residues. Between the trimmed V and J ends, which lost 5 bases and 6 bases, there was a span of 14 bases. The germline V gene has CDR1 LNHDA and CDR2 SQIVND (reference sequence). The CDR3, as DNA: TGTGCCAGTAGTCCGATGGATGGGAGAAACATTCAGTACTTC. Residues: CASSPMDGRNIQYF.

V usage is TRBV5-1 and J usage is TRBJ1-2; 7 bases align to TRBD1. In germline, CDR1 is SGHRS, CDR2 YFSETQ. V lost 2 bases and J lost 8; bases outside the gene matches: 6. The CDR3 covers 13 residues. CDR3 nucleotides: TGCGCCAGCAGCTTTGAGACAGGGAACGGCTACACCTTC. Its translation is CASSFETGNGYTF.

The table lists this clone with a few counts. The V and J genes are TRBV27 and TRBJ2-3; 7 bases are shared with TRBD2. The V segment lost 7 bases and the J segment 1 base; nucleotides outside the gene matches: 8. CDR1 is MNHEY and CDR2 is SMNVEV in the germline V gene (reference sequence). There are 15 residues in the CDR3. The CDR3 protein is CASKEAGLGTDTQYF. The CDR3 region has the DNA TGTGCCAGCAAAGAAGCGGGGCTGGGCACAGATACGCAGTATTTT.

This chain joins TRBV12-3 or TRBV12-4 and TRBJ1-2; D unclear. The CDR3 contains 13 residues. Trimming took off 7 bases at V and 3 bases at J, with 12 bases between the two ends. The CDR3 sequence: CASTPWGDYGYTF. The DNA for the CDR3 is TGTGCCAGCACCCCCTGGGGAGACTATGGCTACACCTTC.

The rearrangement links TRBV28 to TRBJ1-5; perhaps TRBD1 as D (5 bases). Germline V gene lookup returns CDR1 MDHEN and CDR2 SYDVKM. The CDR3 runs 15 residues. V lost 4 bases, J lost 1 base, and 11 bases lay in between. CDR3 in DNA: TGTGCCAGCAGTTCCCCAACAGGCAGCAATCAGCCCCAGCATTTT. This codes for CASSSPTGSNQPQHF.

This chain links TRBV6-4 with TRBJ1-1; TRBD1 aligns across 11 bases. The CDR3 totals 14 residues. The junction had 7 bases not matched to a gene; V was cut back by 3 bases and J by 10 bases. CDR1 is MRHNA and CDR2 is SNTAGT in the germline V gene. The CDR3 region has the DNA TGTGCCAGCAGTGAAGAGGACAGGGGGCAGGTAGCTTTCTTT. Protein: CASSEEDRGQVAFF.

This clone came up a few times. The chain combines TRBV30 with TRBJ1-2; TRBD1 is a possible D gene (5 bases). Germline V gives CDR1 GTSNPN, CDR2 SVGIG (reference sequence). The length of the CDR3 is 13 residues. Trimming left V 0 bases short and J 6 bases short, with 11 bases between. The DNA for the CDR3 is TGTGCCTGGAGTGTATCTCCGGGGGATGGCTACACCTTC. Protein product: CAWSVSPGDGYTF.

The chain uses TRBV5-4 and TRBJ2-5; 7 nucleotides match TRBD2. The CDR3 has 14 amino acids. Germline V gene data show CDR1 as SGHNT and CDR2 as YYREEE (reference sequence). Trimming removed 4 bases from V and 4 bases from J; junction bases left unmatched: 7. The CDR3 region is CASSPPRGRETQYF. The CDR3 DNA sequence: TGTGCCAGCAGCCCCCCGCGCGGGAGAGAGACCCAGTACTTC. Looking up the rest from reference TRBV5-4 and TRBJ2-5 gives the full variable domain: ETGVTQSPTHLIKTRGQQVTLRCSSQSGHNTVSWYQQALGQGPQFIFQYYREEENGRGNFPPRFSGLQFPNYSSELNVNALELDDSALYLCASSPPRGRETQYFGPGTRLLVL.

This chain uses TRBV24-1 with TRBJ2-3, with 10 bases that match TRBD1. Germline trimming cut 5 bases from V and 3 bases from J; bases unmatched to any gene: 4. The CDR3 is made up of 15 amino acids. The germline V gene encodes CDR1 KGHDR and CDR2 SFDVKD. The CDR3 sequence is CATSAPGQGTDTQYF. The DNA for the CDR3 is TGTGCCACCAGTGCCCCGGGACAGGGGACAGATACGCAGTATTTT.

CDR3 in amino acids: CAISGLSGQQAGGYTF. DNA of the CDR3: TGTGCCATCAGTGGTTTGTCGGGACAGCAGGCTGGTGGCTACACCTTC. This chain links TRBV10-3 with TRBJ1-2, with TRBD1 identical over 7 bases. The V gene end was trimmed by 4 bases and the J gene end by 7 bases; junction bases not matched to a gene: 15. The CDR3 length is 16 residues. Germline V gene sequence: CDR1 ENHRY, CDR2 SYGVKD.

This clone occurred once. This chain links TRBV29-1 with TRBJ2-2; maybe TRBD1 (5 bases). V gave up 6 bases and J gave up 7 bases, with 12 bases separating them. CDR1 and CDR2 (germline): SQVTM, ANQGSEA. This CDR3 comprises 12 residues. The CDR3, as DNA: TGCAGCGTAGGCCAGGGAATCGGGGAGCTGTTTTTT. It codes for CSVGQGIGELFF.

The CDR3 loop reads CASSLGAGGPGAVYEQFF. The CDR3 nucleotides are TGCGCCAGCAGCTTGGGAGCGGGAGGGCCTGGGGCAGTGTATGAGCAGTTCTTC. The chain links TRBV5-1 to TRBJ2-1; TRBD2 aligns across 10 bases. CDR3 length equals 18 residues. The germline V gene encodes CDR1 SGHRS and CDR2 YFSETQ. V gave up 0 bases and J gave up 8 bases; unmatched junction bases: 14. The variable domain in full, with the rest retrieved from reference TRBV5-1 and TRBJ2-1, is KAGVTQTPRYLIKTRGQQVTLSCSPISGHRSVSWYQQTPGQGLQFLFEYFSETQRNKGNFPGRFSGRQFSNSRSEMNVSTLELGDSALYLCASSLGAGGPGAVYEQFFGPGTRLTVL.

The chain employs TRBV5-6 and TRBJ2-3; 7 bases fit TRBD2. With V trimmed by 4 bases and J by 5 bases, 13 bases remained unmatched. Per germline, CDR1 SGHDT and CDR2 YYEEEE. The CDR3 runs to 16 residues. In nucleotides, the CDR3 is TGTGCCAGCAGCCTCCCGGGGAGGGGTAGCGGAGATACGCAGTATTTT. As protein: CASSLPGRGSGDTQYF.

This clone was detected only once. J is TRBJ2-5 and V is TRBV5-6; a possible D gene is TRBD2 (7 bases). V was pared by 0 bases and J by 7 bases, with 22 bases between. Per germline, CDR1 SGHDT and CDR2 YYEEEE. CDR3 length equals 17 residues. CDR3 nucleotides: TGTGCCAGCAGCTTGGTGGGGGGGCCCTCGGTTGAGGGGACCCAGTACTTC. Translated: CASSLVGGPSVEGTQYF. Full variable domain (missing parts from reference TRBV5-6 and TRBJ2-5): DAGVTQSPTHLIKTRGQQVTLRCSPKSGHDTVSWYQQALGQGPQFIFQYYEEEERQRGNFPDRFSGHQFPNYSSELNVNALLLGDSALYLCASSLVGGPSVEGTQYFGPGTRLLVL.

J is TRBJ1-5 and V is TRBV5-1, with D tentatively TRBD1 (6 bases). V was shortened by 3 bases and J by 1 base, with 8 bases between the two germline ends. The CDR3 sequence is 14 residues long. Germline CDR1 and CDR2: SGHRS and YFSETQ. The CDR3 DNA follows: TGCGCCAGCAGCTCCGGGACAAGCAATCAGCCCCAGCATTTT. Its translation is CASSSGTSNQPQHF.